The rows below give T cell receptor beta chains drawn from one sample of a study of cytomegalovirus exposure and HLA in healthy donors. TCRdb's copy holds only in-frame clones and misses some; the assay was immunoSEQ multiplex PCR. This sample has 150,000 or so clones, with approximately 82% found just once. Sequences were obtained from PBMCs. These receptors originate from a female donor in good health and CMV-seronegative. Both conserved end residues are part of each CDR3. D genes are given only for firm matches. Some rows mark clone size as missing; the rest say once, few, many or name a class of expanded clone.

clone_size: -; d_call: TRBD2; j_call: TRBJ2-5; v_call: TRBV5-1; cdr3_nt: TGCGCCAGCAGCTTAAAACTTGGACTAGCGGATCAAGAGACCCAGTACTTC; cdr3_aa: CASSLKLGLADQETQYF
clone_size: -; d_call: TRBD1; j_call: TRBJ1-1; v_call: TRBV19; cdr3_nt: TGTGCCAGTAGCAGGGGGACTGAAGCTTTCTTT; cdr3_aa: CASSRGTEAFF
clone_size: -; d_call: TRBD2; j_call: TRBJ2-6; v_call: TRBV29-1; cdr3_nt: TGCAGCGTCGCGGGAGAATACGGGGGGGGCTCTGGGGCCAACGTCCTGACTTTC; cdr3_aa: CSVAGEYGGGSGANVLTF
clone_size: -; d_call: -; j_call: TRBJ1-1; v_call: TRBV7-2; cdr3_nt: TGTGCCAGCAGCTTAAAAGGGGGTATCACTGAAGCTTTCTTT; cdr3_aa: CASSLKGGITEAFF
clone_size: -; d_call: -; j_call: TRBJ1-3; v_call: TRBV4-2; cdr3_nt: TGTGCCAGCAGCCAGGCTACAGGGTCCGGAAACACCATATATTTT; cdr3_aa: CASSQATGSGNTIYF
clone_size: once; d_call: -; j_call: TRBJ1-2; v_call: TRBV6-6; cdr3_nt: TGTGCCAGCAGTTACAGTCCCGTGGGCGGCTACACCTTC; cdr3_aa: CASSYSPVGGYTF
clone_size: -; d_call: -; j_call: TRBJ1-1; v_call: TRBV11-2; cdr3_nt: TGTGCCAGCAGCTTAGAACGGGGCACTGAAGCTTTCTTT; cdr3_aa: CASSLERGTEAFF
clone_size: once; d_call: -; j_call: TRBJ2-7; v_call: TRBV6-1; cdr3_nt: TGTGCCAGCAGTGAACTCGAGGAGTACTTC; cdr3_aa: CASSELEEYF
clone_size: -; d_call: -; j_call: TRBJ1-1; v_call: TRBV6-5; cdr3_nt: TGTGCCAGCAGTTACTCGGGCGGTGTGTGGAGGGCTTTCTTT; cdr3_aa: CASSYSGGVWRAFF
clone_size: -; d_call: TRBD2; j_call: TRBJ2-1; v_call: TRBV2; cdr3_nt: TGTGCCAGCAAGGCGGGAGGTAATGAGCAGTTCTTC; cdr3_aa: CASKAGGNEQFF
clone_size: -; d_call: TRBD2; j_call: TRBJ2-7; v_call: TRBV25-1; cdr3_nt: TGTGCCAGCAGTGGGGGACTAGCGGGTAAAAGCTCCTACGAGCAGTACTTC; cdr3_aa: CASSGGLAGKSSYEQYF
clone_size: -; d_call: -; j_call: TRBJ1-1; v_call: TRBV10-3; cdr3_nt: TGTGCCATCAGTGATTATGACAGGGCTTTCTTT; cdr3_aa: CAISDYDRAFF
clone_size: once; d_call: -; j_call: TRBJ2-3; v_call: TRBV27; cdr3_nt: TGTGCCAGCACCCCGACAGGACCGGGAGATACGCAGTATTTT; cdr3_aa: CASTPTGPGDTQYF
clone_size: -; d_call: TRBD1; j_call: TRBJ2-1; v_call: TRBV28; cdr3_nt: TGTGCCAGCAACCCCTTGGGGACAGGGGGAAATGAGCAGTTCTTC; cdr3_aa: CASNPLGTGGNEQFF
clone_size: -; d_call: TRBD1; j_call: TRBJ1-2; v_call: TRBV27; cdr3_nt: TGTGCCAGCAGTTACTCCAGGACAGGGGGTAGCTATGGCTACACCTTC; cdr3_aa: CASSYSRTGGSYGYTF
clone_size: -; d_call: TRBD2; j_call: TRBJ2-7; v_call: TRBV4-2; cdr3_nt: TGTGCCAGCAGCCAAGAGTGGCTAGCGGGAGGGTACAACGAGCAGTACTTC; cdr3_aa: CASSQEWLAGGYNEQYF
clone_size: -; d_call: TRBD2; j_call: TRBJ2-1; v_call: TRBV6-5; cdr3_nt: TGTGCCAGCAGTTACAGGGAGGGCCACAATGAGCAGTTCTTC; cdr3_aa: CASSYREGHNEQFF
clone_size: -; d_call: -; j_call: TRBJ1-4; v_call: TRBV27; cdr3_nt: TGTGCCAGCAGTTTAGACAGGTTTAATGAAAAACTGTTTTTT; cdr3_aa: CASSLDRFNEKLFF
clone_size: -; d_call: -; j_call: TRBJ1-6; v_call: TRBV2; cdr3_nt: TGTGCCAGCAGTGTGACACAGTATAATTCACCCCTCCACTTT; cdr3_aa: CASSVTQYNSPLHF
clone_size: -; d_call: -; j_call: TRBJ2-5; v_call: TRBV15; cdr3_nt: TGTGCCACCAGCAGACAGGGTCGGGAGACCCAGTACTTC; cdr3_aa: CATSRQGRETQYF
clone_size: -; d_call: -; j_call: TRBJ2-7; v_call: TRBV21-1; cdr3_nt: TGTGCCAGCAGCTCTTCCTACGAGCAGTACTTC; cdr3_aa: CASSSSYEQYF
clone_size: -; d_call: -; j_call: TRBJ2-1; v_call: TRBV27; cdr3_nt: TGTGCCAGCAGTCTCCAACAGGGTTGGAATGAGCAGTTCTTC; cdr3_aa: CASSLQQGWNEQFF
clone_size: -; d_call: -; j_call: TRBJ2-7; v_call: TRBV29-1; cdr3_nt: TGCAGCGTTGAAGTCAGGGGCGGAACCTACGAGCAGTACTTC; cdr3_aa: CSVEVRGGTYEQYF
clone_size: few; d_call: -; j_call: TRBJ1-2; v_call: TRBV19; cdr3_nt: TGTGCCAGTAGTATTACAGTCTCCAACTATGGCTACACCTTC; cdr3_aa: CASSITVSNYGYTF
clone_size: -; d_call: -; j_call: TRBJ1-1; v_call: TRBV2; cdr3_nt: TGTGCCAGCAGGGGCGGGCCCGGGGTGATGAACACTGAAGCTTTCTTT; cdr3_aa: CASRGGPGVMNTEAFF
clone_size: -; d_call: -; j_call: TRBJ2-7; v_call: TRBV7-2; cdr3_nt: TGTGCCAGCAGCTTCGCGGGTTCCATCTACGAGCAGTACTTC; cdr3_aa: CASSFAGSIYEQYF
clone_size: -; d_call: -; j_call: TRBJ2-7; v_call: TRBV10-2; cdr3_nt: TGCGCCAGCAGTGTGCTCGGGTTTAACTACGAGCAGTACTTC; cdr3_aa: CASSVLGFNYEQYF
clone_size: -; d_call: -; j_call: TRBJ2-1; v_call: TRBV25-1; cdr3_nt: TGTGCCAGCAGTCCACAAGGAGTTAATGAGCAGTTCTTC; cdr3_aa: CASSPQGVNEQFF
clone_size: -; d_call: TRBD1; j_call: TRBJ2-7; v_call: TRBV6-5; cdr3_nt: TGTGCCAGCAGTCACCGGGACAGGGCCCACGAGCAGTACTTC; cdr3_aa: CASSHRDRAHEQYF
clone_size: -; d_call: -; j_call: TRBJ2-1; v_call: TRBV2; cdr3_nt: TGTGCCAGCATTATCGGCCGGGACACTGACTACAATGAGCAGTTCTTC; cdr3_aa: CASIIGRDTDYNEQFF
clone_size: -; d_call: TRBD1; j_call: TRBJ2-7; v_call: TRBV11-2; cdr3_nt: TGTGCCAGCAGCTTAGACAGGGGGCACGAGCAGTACTTC; cdr3_aa: CASSLDRGHEQYF
clone_size: once; d_call: -; j_call: TRBJ2-3; v_call: TRBV21-1; cdr3_nt: TGTGCCAGCCCCAGCGGGGCGACAGATACGCAGTATTTT; cdr3_aa: CASPSGATDTQYF
clone_size: few; d_call: TRBD1; j_call: TRBJ2-3; v_call: TRBV4-2; cdr3_nt: TGTGCCAGCAGCCAAGAGTGGTCAGGGGGCTCAGATACGCAGTATTTT; cdr3_aa: CASSQEWSGGSDTQYF
clone_size: -; d_call: TRBD1; j_call: TRBJ2-7; v_call: TRBV10-3; cdr3_nt: TGTGCCATCAGTGGGGGACAGGTCTACGAGCAGTACTTC; cdr3_aa: CAISGGQVYEQYF
clone_size: -; d_call: TRBD2; j_call: TRBJ2-3; v_call: TRBV30; cdr3_nt: TGTGCCTGGCAGAGCGGGAGTGTAGATACGCAGTATTTT; cdr3_aa: CAWQSGSVDTQYF
clone_size: -; d_call: TRBD1; j_call: TRBJ2-3; v_call: TRBV4-2; cdr3_nt: TGTGCCAGCAGCCCCGGGACAGGGGACGGGGCAGATACGCAGTATTTT; cdr3_aa: CASSPGTGDGADTQYF
clone_size: -; d_call: TRBD2; j_call: TRBJ2-7; v_call: TRBV7-2; cdr3_nt: TGTGCCAGCAGTCAAGGACTAGCGGTCTTCTCCTACGAGCAGTACTTC; cdr3_aa: CASSQGLAVFSYEQYF
clone_size: -; d_call: TRBD2; j_call: TRBJ2-1; v_call: TRBV9; cdr3_nt: TGTGCCAGCAGCGTAGATAGCGGGAGGTCGCAGTTCTTC; cdr3_aa: CASSVDSGRSQFF
clone_size: -; d_call: TRBD1; j_call: TRBJ2-7; v_call: TRBV11-2; cdr3_nt: TGTGCCAGCAGCTTTGGGGGACAGGGATTCTACGAGCAGTACTTC; cdr3_aa: CASSFGGQGFYEQYF
clone_size: -; d_call: TRBD1; j_call: TRBJ2-5; v_call: TRBV27; cdr3_nt: TGTGCCAGCAGTTCCCGGACAGGAGAGACCCAGTACTTC; cdr3_aa: CASSSRTGETQYF